The source of this T cell receptor beta chain is a study of tumor-infiltrating lymphocytes in primary liver carcinoma. Study background: The patients comprised men and women between the ages of 30 and 69 years.

Unsorted whole blood yielded blood RNA, and germline DNA was extracted as well. At sampling, these chronic HBV carriers had received no treatment. Investigators obtained around 4 milliliters of peripheral blood ahead of surgery. This clonotype showed up many times. The CDR3 sequence is 13 residues long. The germline V and J ends were trimmed by 2 bases and 0 bases, with 4 bases remaining between them. Germline loops: CDR1 SGHRS, CDR2 YFSETQ. With a constant-region primer, TCR beta cDNA was made from 450 to 650 ng of total RNA. Libraries covering TCR beta were generated through three nested multiplex PCR rounds (using a slightly modified ARM-PCR). PCR rounds one and two used TRBV1-TRBV30 forward primers with a C-beta reverse primer for around 11 cycles each. MiXCR was run by TCRdb on the multiplex PCR reads, yielding one entry per CDR3 protein. The data hold approximately 310,000 distinct CDR3 sequences, with 60% to 80% observed a single time.

The chain carries TRBV5-1 and TRBJ2-3; D is undetermined. The clonotype originates from a man between 40 and 49 years old with primary liver carcinoma and hepatitis B virus infection. The sequencing input was peripheral blood. The CDR3 spells CASSFGSTDTQYF. As DNA, the CDR3 is TGCGCCAGCAGCTTCGGGAGCACAGATACGCAGTATTTT.